This T cell receptor (beta chain) was retrieved from a study of blood T cell repertoires in COVID-19. The ends lost 4 bases at V and 3 bases at J; junction bases unmatched: 6. CDR1 and CDR2 (germline): MRHNA, SNTAGT. The CDR3 is 15 residues long. In the authors' workflow: Amplification from reference gene primers served as the basis for estimated nucleated cell counts. Sequencing was performed with immunoSEQ multiplex PCR; in TCRdb, only in-frame clones are kept and a portion is missing. The V and J calls and clone size were taken over from that table, and D and trimming were inferred from the DNA. The sample holds a few hundred thousand clones; roughly 84% are singletons and the top ten take roughly 3.1%.

The sample comprised peripheral blood. The TCR was taken from a woman aged 18-35 years with acute or convalescent COVID-19. The rearrangement joins TRBV6-4 to TRBJ2-1, with 7 bases aligning to TRBD1. CDR3 sequence reads: CASSAGTADYNEQFF. The CDR3 DNA follows: TGTGCCAGCAGTGCCGGGACAGCCGACTACAATGAGCAGTTCTTC.